This TCR beta chain was profiled in a study of technical replicates of blood from a few donors. Some clones are missing from TCRdb's copy, which holds only in-frame ones; the method was immunoSEQ multiplex PCR. This table has around 72,000 clones, roughly 92% appearing once. CDR3 size: 14 residues. Germline-derived CDR1 and CDR2 are MNHEY and SMNVEV (reference sequence). Trimming at V came to 3 bases and at J to 5 bases, leaving 4 bases not matched to a gene. The chain couples TRBV27 to TRBJ1-1, with 9 bases matching TRBD1. Sequenced input: T cells isolated from PBMCs. The clonotype was recovered from a human donor in good health. The CDR3 bases are TGTGCCAGCAGTTTGGACAGGGGAGGAACTGAAGCTTTCTTT. It yields the protein CASSLDRGGTEAFF.